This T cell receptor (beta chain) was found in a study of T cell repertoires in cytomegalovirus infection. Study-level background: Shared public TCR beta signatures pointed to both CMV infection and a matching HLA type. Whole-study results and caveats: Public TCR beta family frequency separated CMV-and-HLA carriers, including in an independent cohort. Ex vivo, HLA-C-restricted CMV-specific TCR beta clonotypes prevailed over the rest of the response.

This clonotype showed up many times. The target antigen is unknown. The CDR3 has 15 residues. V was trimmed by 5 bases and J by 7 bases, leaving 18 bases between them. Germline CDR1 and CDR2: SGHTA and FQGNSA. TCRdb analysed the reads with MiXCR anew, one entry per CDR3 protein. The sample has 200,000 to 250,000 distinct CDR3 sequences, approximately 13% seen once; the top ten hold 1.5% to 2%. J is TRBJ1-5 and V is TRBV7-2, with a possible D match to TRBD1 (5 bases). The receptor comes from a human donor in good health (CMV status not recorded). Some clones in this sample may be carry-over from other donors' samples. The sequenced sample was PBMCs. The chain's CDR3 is CASSLGGGGRQPQHF. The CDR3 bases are TGTGCCAGCAGCCTGGGCGGGGGAGGCAGACAGCCCCAGCATTTT.